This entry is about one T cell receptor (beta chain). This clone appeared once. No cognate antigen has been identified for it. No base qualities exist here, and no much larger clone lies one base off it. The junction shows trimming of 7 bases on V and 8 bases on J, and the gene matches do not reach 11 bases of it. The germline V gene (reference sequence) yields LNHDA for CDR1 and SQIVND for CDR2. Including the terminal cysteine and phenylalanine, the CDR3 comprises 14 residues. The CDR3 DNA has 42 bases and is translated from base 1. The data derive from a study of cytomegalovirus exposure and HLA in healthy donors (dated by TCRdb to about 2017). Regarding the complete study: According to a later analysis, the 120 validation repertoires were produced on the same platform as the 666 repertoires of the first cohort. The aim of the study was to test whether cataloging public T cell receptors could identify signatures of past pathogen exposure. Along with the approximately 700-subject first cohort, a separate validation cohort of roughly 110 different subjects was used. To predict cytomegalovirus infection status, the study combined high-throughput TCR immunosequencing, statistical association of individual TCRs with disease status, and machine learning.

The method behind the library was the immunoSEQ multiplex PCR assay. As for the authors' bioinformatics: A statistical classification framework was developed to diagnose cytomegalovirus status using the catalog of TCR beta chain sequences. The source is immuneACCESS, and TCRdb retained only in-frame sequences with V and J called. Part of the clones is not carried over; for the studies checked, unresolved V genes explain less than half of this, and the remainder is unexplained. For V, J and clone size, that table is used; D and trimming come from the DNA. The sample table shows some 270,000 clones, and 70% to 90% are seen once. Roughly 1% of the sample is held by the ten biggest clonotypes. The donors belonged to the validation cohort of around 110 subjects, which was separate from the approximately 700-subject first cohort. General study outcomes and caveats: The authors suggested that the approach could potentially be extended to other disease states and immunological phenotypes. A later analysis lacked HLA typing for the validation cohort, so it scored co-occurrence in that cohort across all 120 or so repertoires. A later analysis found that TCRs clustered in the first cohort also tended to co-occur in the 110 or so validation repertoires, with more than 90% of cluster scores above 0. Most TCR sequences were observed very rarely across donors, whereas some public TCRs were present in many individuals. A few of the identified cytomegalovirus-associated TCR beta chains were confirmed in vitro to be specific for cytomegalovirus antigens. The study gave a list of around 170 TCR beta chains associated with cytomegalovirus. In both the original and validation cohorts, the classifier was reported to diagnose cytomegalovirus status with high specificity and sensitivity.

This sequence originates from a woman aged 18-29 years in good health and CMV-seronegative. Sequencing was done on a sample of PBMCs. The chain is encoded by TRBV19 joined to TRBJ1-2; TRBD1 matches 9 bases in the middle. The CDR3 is CASTRRDRVDGYTF. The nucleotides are TGTGCCAGTACCAGGCGGGACAGGGTTGACGGCTACACCTTC.